The present entry profiles one T cell receptor beta chain with its context. The target antigen is unknown. The data were obtained in a study of T cell repertoires in cytomegalovirus infection. Study as a whole: Shared public TCR beta signatures pointed to both CMV infection and a matching HLA type.

TCRdb processed the reads anew with MiXCR; each CDR3 protein has one entry. The data show roughly 720,000 distinct CDR3 sequences, 35% seen once. Germline V gives CDR1 MGHRA, CDR2 YSYEKL. After removal of 3 bases from V and 13 bases from J, the junction contained 7 bases not matched to a gene. The CDR3 contains 15 residues. Notes on the study in general: Cumulative frequency (of public TCR beta family members) identified carriers of CMV plus the relevant HLA. HLA-C-restricted CMV clonotypes gave the most frequent clonotype in two of eight donors.

The material sequenced was PBMCs. This clonotype was sampled from a human donor in good health (CMV status not recorded). Some clones in this sample may be carry-over from other donors' samples. The V and J genes are TRBV4-1 and TRBJ2-1; 15 nucleotides line up with TRBD2. In nucleotides, the CDR3 is TGCGCCAGCAGCCAGTCGGGACTAGCGGGGGGTTTTCAGTTCTTC. It translates to CASSQSGLAGGFQFF.